This T cell receptor beta chain was documented in a study of blood T cell repertoires in COVID-19. Study summary: Samples taken during acute and convalescent COVID-19 were collected in the United States, Italy and Spain. T cells, B-cell-depleted T cells, or PBMCs supplied cDNA or gDNA.

Followed over time, Seattle patients had been enrolled while infection was active. There are 16 residues in the CDR3. Germline CDR1 and CDR2: LNHDA and SQIVND (reference sequence). Trimming took off 10 bases at V and 2 bases at J, with 21 bases between the two ends. How the authors handled the data: Estimated nucleated cell counts came from reference gene primer amplification. Libraries were prepared by immunoSEQ multiplex PCR; TCRdb keeps only in-frame clonotypes and omits some of them. V and J calls and clone size come straight from that table; D and trimming were deduced from the DNA. The sample has about 270,000 clones, around 84% seen once.

The sample was peripheral blood. This sequence was found in a human donor with COVID-19, enrolled during active disease. The donor label of this sample is uncertain. V gene TRBV19 combines with J gene TRBJ1-3; D unclear. The CDR3 coding sequence is TGTGCCAAGAGTAGGACCTGGGGAGGTACTGGAAACACCATATATTTT. This gives the protein CAKSRTWGGTGNTIYF.